The 27 T cell receptor beta chains below all came from one sample that was sequenced in a study of cytomegalovirus exposure and HLA in healthy donors. A multiplex PCR was run with 60 Vbeta primers and 13 Jbeta primers. Sequencing used immunoSEQ multiplex PCR; TCRdb keeps in-frame clones, though not all of them. In total, the table holds tens of thousands of clones. Sequenced: PBMCs. The source of these receptors is a man in his fifties or sixties in good health and CMV-seronegative.

The V and J genes are TRBV28 and TRBJ2-7, with 10 bases matching TRBD1. In germline, CDR1 is MDHEN, CDR2 SYDVKM. Trimming at V came to 5 bases and at J to 2 bases, leaving 6 bases not matched to a gene. The CDR3 contains 15 residues. Here the CDR3 DNA reads TGTGCCAGCAGTACCCACGGGACAGGGGCCTACGAGCAGTACTTC. Translated: CASSTHGTGAYEQYF.

The V call is TRBV11-2, the J call TRBJ2-7, with TRBD2 as a possible D gene (5 bases). Germline V CDR1 and CDR2: SGHAT, FQNNGV. With 5 bases removed from V and 1 base from J, the gap between germline ends came to 15 bases. CDR3 length equals 15 residues. The CDR3 reads CASSPRRAGSYEQYF. For the CDR3, the DNA is TGTGCCAGCAGCCCACGTCGGGCGGGTTCCTACGAGCAGTACTTC.

J is TRBJ2-5 and V is TRBV6-5; D uncertain. Trimming pared 0 bases from V and 1 base from J, leaving 9 bases between. The CDR3 is 15 residues long. Germline CDR1 is MNHEY and CDR2 is SVGAGI. The CDR3 nucleotides read TGTGCCAGCAGTTACTCGATCTTAGTCCAAGAGACCCAGTACTTC. Translated: CASSYSILVQETQYF.

The genes are TRBV5-6 and TRBJ1-5; a weak D match, TRBD1 (5 bases). The V end was cut by 0 bases, the J end by 0 bases, with 7 bases between. The CDR3 consists of 15 residues. Germline CDR1 SGHDT, CDR2 YYEEEE. CDR3: CASSLAGGSNQPQHF. CDR3 nucleotide sequence: TGTGCCAGCAGCTTGGCGGGGGGTAGCAATCAGCCCCAGCATTTT.

The rearrangement joins TRBV20-1 to TRBJ1-1; tentative D call: TRBD1 (6 bases). This CDR3 region has 11 residues. Per germline, CDR1 DFQATT and CDR2 SNEGSKA (reference sequence). V lost 5 bases, J lost 4 bases, and 8 bases lay in between. Here the CDR3 reads CSAGQSTEAFF. DNA of the CDR3: TGCAGTGCTGGACAGTCCACTGAAGCTTTCTTT.

CDR3 loop: CASSQWIQGNQPQHF. The CDR3 nucleotides are TGTGCCAGCAGCCAATGGATTCAGGGGAATCAGCCCCAGCATTTT. The rearrangement joins TRBV16 to TRBJ1-5; possible D gene TRBD1, 6 bases. From germline, CDR1 is KGHSY and CDR2 FQNENV. V lost 1 base and J 4 bases, leaving 11 bases between the germline ends. The CDR3 consists of 15 residues.

The chain uses TRBV4-3 and TRBJ2-7; D is uncertain. CDR1 is LGHNA, CDR2 YSLEER, per germline. The CDR3 extends over 13 amino acids. The V and J ends lost 0 bases and 4 bases respectively, with 7 bases between them. In DNA form, the CDR3 reads TGCGCCAGCAGCCAAGAGGCCACATACGAGCAGTACTTC. Protein product: CASSQEATYEQYF.

J is TRBJ1-5 and V is TRBV11-1; the D is unclear. V lost 2 bases and J lost 4, with 6 bases in between. From germline, CDR1 is SGHAT and CDR2 FQDESV (reference sequence). This CDR3 has 13 amino acids. For the CDR3, the DNA is TGTGCCAGCAGCTTACACTCGAATCAGCCCCAGCATTTT. It encodes CASSLHSNQPQHF.

This chain uses TRBV11-2 with TRBJ2-7; 8 nucleotides line up with TRBD1. V was clipped by 2 bases and J by 3 bases; unmatched bases: 9. CDR3 size: 16 residues. From germline, CDR1 is SGHAT and CDR2 FQNNGV. The chain's CDR3 is CASSLSAGGAGYEQYF. The CDR3 coding sequence is TGTGCCAGCAGCTTAAGTGCAGGGGGCGCAGGCTACGAGCAGTACTTC. Filled out from reference TRBV11-2 and TRBJ2-7, the complete variable domain reads EAGVAQSPRYKIIEKRQSVAFWCNPISGHATLYWYQQILGQGPKLLIQFQNNGVVDDSQLPKDRFSAERLKGVDSTLKIQPAKLEDSAVYLCASSLSAGGAGYEQYFGPGTRLTVT.

The chain uses TRBV7-3 and TRBJ2-2; perhaps TRBD2 as D (6 bases). The CDR3 runs to 14 residues. Trimming left V 2 bases short and J 7 bases short, with 11 bases between. Germline CDR1 reads SGHTA; CDR2 reads FQGTGA. As DNA, the CDR3 is TGTGCCAGCAGCTTACAGGAGGGGATCGGGGAGCTGTTTTTT. Encoded protein: CASSLQEGIGELFF.

The chain employs TRBV7-9 and TRBJ1-1; 7 bases line up with TRBD1. Germline V gives CDR1 SEHNR, CDR2 FQNEAQ (reference sequence). This CDR3 spans 13 amino acids. V was pared by 6 bases and J by 4 bases, with 5 bases of the junction left unmatched. CDR3 sequence: CASRKTGITEAFF. Written as DNA, the CDR3 is TGTGCCAGCAGGAAGACAGGGATCACTGAAGCTTTCTTT.

The chain links TRBV9 to TRBJ2-7, with a tentative D call TRBD2 (5 bases). V lost 0 bases and J 3 bases, leaving 10 bases between the germline ends. Germline CDR1 is SGDLS and CDR2 is YYNGEE. This CDR3 comprises 14 residues. CDR3 loop: CASSVGLGSYEQYF. In nucleotides, the CDR3 is TGTGCCAGCAGCGTAGGGCTTGGGAGCTACGAGCAGTACTTC.

J is TRBJ2-1 and V is TRBV10-2; D is ambiguous. The V gene's germline CDR1 is WSHSY and CDR2 SAAADI. Trimming took 3 bases from V and 4 from J, leaving 7 bases between them. The CDR3 is 13 amino acids. The CDR3 region is CASSESQYNEQFF. DNA of the CDR3: TGCGCCAGCAGTGAATCCCAATACAATGAGCAGTTCTTC.

Comment on this clone: Other DNA variants within this sample encode the same CDR3. V usage is TRBV9 and J usage is TRBJ1-3; D is ambiguous. CDR1 is SGDLS, CDR2 YYNGEE, per germline. CDR3 size: 15 residues. Deletions cut 0 bases from V and 0 bases from J, with 7 bases between. The CDR3 loop is CASSVGSGSGNTIYF. DNA for the CDR3: TGTGCCAGCAGCGTAGGGTCGGGCTCTGGAAACACCATATATTTT.

The CDR3 DNA follows: TGCGCCAGCAGCTTTAATACAGGGACTGAAAAACTGTTTTTT. As protein: CASSFNTGTEKLFF. The V gene is TRBV5-1, the J gene TRBJ1-4; weak D call: TRBD1 (6 bases). V lost 2 bases, J lost 7 bases, and 12 bases lay in between. CDR1 and CDR2 from the germline V gene are SGHRS and YFSETQ. There are 14 residues in the CDR3. The full variable domain, in which reference TRBV5-1 and TRBJ1-4 provide the parts outside the CDR3, is KAGVTQTPRYLIKTRGQQVTLSCSPISGHRSVSWYQQTPGQGLQFLFEYFSETQRNKGNFPGRFSGRQFSNSRSEMNVSTLELGDSALYLCASSFNTGTEKLFFGSGTQLSVL.

V usage is TRBV28 and J usage is TRBJ1-2; weak D call: TRBD1 (6 bases). Looked up from germline, CDR1 is MDHEN and CDR2 is SYDVKM. V lost 1 base, J lost 1 base, and 16 bases lay in between. The CDR3 spans 17 residues. CDR3 sequence reads: CASSLYRGGTINYGYTF. The CDR3 nucleotides are TGTGCCAGCAGTTTATATAGGGGGGGGACTATTAACTATGGCTACACCTTC.

This chain uses TRBV2 with TRBJ1-6; TRBD1 aligns across 7 bases. Germline V gene lookup returns CDR1 SNHLY and CDR2 FYNNEI. This CDR3 comprises 14 residues. With 6 bases clipped from V and 8 bases from J, the junction kept 7 bases outside the gene matches. CDR3 nucleotides: TGTGCCAGCAGGGTGACAGGGTCGGATTCACCCCTCCACTTT. As protein: CASRVTGSDSPLHF.

This chain joins TRBV11-3 and TRBJ2-2; D remains ambiguous. V lost 0 bases and J 1 base, leaving 6 bases between the germline ends. This CDR3 contains 15 residues. Germline V CDR1 and CDR2: SGHNT, YENEEA. This CDR3 is CASSLDPGNTGELFF. The CDR3 coding sequence is TGTGCCAGCAGCTTAGATCCCGGGAACACCGGGGAGCTGTTTTTT.

This chain links TRBV5-5 with TRBJ1-2, with unresolved D. Trimming removed 6 bases from V and 4 bases from J, with 16 bases in between. The germline CDR1 and CDR2 sequences are SGHKS and YYEKEE (reference sequence). The CDR3 length is 14 residues. CDR3 in DNA: TGTGCCAGCACCCCCGGAGTTCCGGCCTATGGCTACACCTTC. Amino acid sequence: CASTPGVPAYGYTF.

This rearrangement joins TRBV7-9 to TRBJ2-5; 11 positions match TRBD1. CDR3 length equals 14 residues. Per the germline V gene, CDR1 is SEHNR and CDR2 is FQNEAQ (reference sequence). V trimming: 5 bases; J trimming: 7 bases; junction bases outside the gene matches: 6. CDR3 in DNA: TGTGCCAGCAGCCCGGGACAGGGGGATATGACCCAGTACTTC. Protein product: CASSPGQGDMTQYF.

The V and J genes are TRBV19 and TRBJ1-1; 8 bases agree with TRBD1. The V gene end was trimmed by 9 bases and the J gene end by 3 bases; junction bases not matched to a gene: 15. This CDR3 has 16 amino acids. Germline loops: CDR1 LNHDA, CDR2 SQIVND (reference sequence). The CDR3 DNA is TGTGCCAGCCAGGTACGCAGGGGGCCTAAGTACACTGAAGCTTTCTTT. Translating gives CASQVRRGPKYTEAFF.

This chain connects TRBV14 to TRBJ1-1, with unresolved D. V was trimmed by 4 bases and J by 8 bases, leaving 11 bases between them. Looked up from germline, CDR1 is SGHDN and CDR2 is FVKESK. CDR3 length: 12 residues. The CDR3 DNA reads as TGTGCCAGCAGCCTGTACGGAGAAGAAGCTTTCTTT. Translating gives CASSLYGEEAFF. Based on the CDR3 plus reference TRBV14 and TRBJ1-1, the full variable domain is EAGVTQFPSHSVIEKGQTVTLRCDPISGHDNLYWYRRVMGKEIKFLLHFVKESKQDESGMPNNRFLAERTGGTYSTLKVQPAELEDSGVYFCASSLYGEEAFFGQGTRLTVV.

The chain has TRBV15 and TRBJ2-7; 7 bases are shared with TRBD2. V lost 1 base to trimming and J lost 10 bases; unmatched junction nucleotides: 19. The CDR3 loop spans 17 amino acids. Germline CDR1 LNHNV, CDR2 YYDKDF (reference sequence). CDR3 sequence (DNA): TGTGCCACCAGCAGAGTCCCCGGGGGGTTGGGGCCTCTTGGACAGTACTTC. This encodes CATSRVPGGLGPLGQYF.

The rearrangement uses TRBV18 and TRBJ1-2; weak D call: TRBD1 (6 bases). Germline-derived CDR1 and CDR2 are KGHSH and LQKENI. The CDR3 runs 13 residues. Trimming removed 6 bases from V and 6 bases from J, with 14 bases in between. The DNA of the CDR3 is TGTGCCAGCTCCGCGGACAGTCTCGATGGCTACACCTTC. It translates to CASSADSLDGYTF.

The chain links TRBV5-1 to TRBJ2-1; no reliable D call. CDR1 SGHRS and CDR2 YFSETQ come from the germline V gene. The CDR3 loop spans 15 amino acids. The V end was cut by 4 bases, the J end by 1 base, with 12 bases between. The CDR3 DNA reads TGCGCCAGCAGCCCTCAACCGGGTTCCTACAATGAGCAGTTCTTC. As protein: CASSPQPGSYNEQFF.

This rearrangement joins TRBV9 to TRBJ2-3; weak D call: TRBD1 (5 bases). The CDR3 loop spans 15 amino acids. The germline gives CDR1 SGDLS, CDR2 YYNGEE. The germline V and J ends were trimmed by 3 bases and 1 base, with 12 bases remaining between them. In DNA, the CDR3 is TGTGCCAGCAGCGCTCAGGGTTTCGGCACAGATACGCAGTATTTT. Translating it yields CASSAQGFGTDTQYF.

The gene calls are TRBV9 and TRBJ2-5, with TRBD1 identical over 9 bases. The end of the DNA aligns better with TRBJ2-7, so the J call may be wrong. The CDR3 has 15 amino acids. The V gene's germline CDR1 is SGDLS and CDR2 YYNGEE. CDR3 sequence reads: CASSVRGQGPYEQYF. In DNA, the CDR3 is TGTGCCAGCAGCGTGCGTGGACAGGGGCCCTACGAGCAGTACTTC.